The 11 T cell receptor beta chains presented below share a single source sample, sequenced in a study of blood T cells in healthy people across ages. It was with a sample-barcoded 5' primer and a J-beta primer mix that a second PCR of about 6 to 12 cycles was run. TCRdb re-called the 5' RACE reads through MiXCR, storing one row per CDR3 protein. The data hold roughly 1.6 million distinct CDR3 sequences, with roughly 30% observed a single time. Sequenced: blood. These receptors were obtained from a woman under 40 in good health.

The chain links TRBV6-1 to TRBJ2-7; 11 positions agree with TRBD2. Germline V gene sequence: CDR1 MNHNS, CDR2 SASEGT. Germline trimming cut 7 bases from V and 3 bases from J; bases unmatched to any gene: 5. The CDR3 is 14 residues long. CDR3 nucleotides: TGTGCCAGCATACTAGCGGGGGTGGTCTACGAGCAGTACTTC. The encoded protein is CASILAGVVYEQYF.

Only a few counts were recorded for this clonotype. The chain links TRBV3-1 to TRBJ2-1; D perhaps matches TRBD2 (6 bases). V was clipped by 6 bases and J by 3 bases, with 15 bases between them. Germline loops: CDR1 LGHDT, CDR2 YNNKEL (reference sequence). This CDR3 is built from 15 residues. CDR3 nucleotides: TGTGCCAGCAGTCTGGGGAGGAACCTCTACAATGAGCAGTTCTTC. Its translation: CASSLGRNLYNEQFF.

This clonotype was seen a few times. The chain is built from TRBV20-1 and TRBJ2-7; no clear D. From germline, CDR1 is DFQATT and CDR2 SNEGSKA (reference sequence). This CDR3 is 14 amino acids long. Between the trimmed V and J ends, which lost 0 bases and 2 bases, there was a span of 11 bases. This chain's CDR3 is CSARDYLTTYEQYF. The CDR3 DNA sequence: TGCAGTGCTAGAGACTATCTTACAACCTACGAGCAGTACTTC.

The rearrangement joins TRBV2 to TRBJ1-1; D may be TRBD1 (6 bases). The germline gives CDR1 SNHLY, CDR2 FYNNEI. V was pared by 5 bases and J by 1 base, with 17 bases between. CDR3 length: 16 amino acids. CDR3 amino acids: CASSTGPGAQNTEAFF. The CDR3 DNA sequence: TGTGCCAGCAGTACGGGCCCGGGGGCCCAGAACACTGAAGCTTTCTTT.

The V and J genes are TRBV27 and TRBJ2-7; 9 bases map to TRBD1. The trim removed 6 bases at V and 7 bases at J, leaving 16 bases unmatched. The V gene's germline CDR1 is MNHEY and CDR2 SMNVEV (reference sequence). This CDR3 is built from 16 residues. Here the CDR3 DNA reads TGTGCCAGCAGCTATCGGTGCCGGGACAGGGCAGGAGAGCAGTACTTC. This translates into CASSYRCRDRAGEQYF.

This clonotype occurred a few times. The rearrangement links TRBV3-1 to TRBJ2-4; 8 bases map to TRBD2. Losses at the gene ends were 0 bases for V and 3 bases for J; bases not matched to a gene: 7. The CDR3 loop spans 17 amino acids. CDR1 and CDR2 from the germline V gene are LGHDT and YNNKEL (reference sequence). In DNA form, the CDR3 reads TGTGCCAGCAGCCAAGAGGTTAGCGGGGACCTCAAAAACATTCAGTACTTC. This codes for CASSQEVSGDLKNIQYF.

This sequence joins TRBV18 and TRBJ2-3, with 10 bases fitting TRBD2. Trimming removed 1 base from V and 5 bases from J; junction bases left unmatched: 9. CDR1 and CDR2 (germline): KGHSH, LQKENI. This CDR3 has 17 residues. CDR3 region: CASSPQEGTSDEDTQYF. The CDR3, as DNA: TGTGCCAGCTCACCACAAGAAGGGACTAGCGACGAAGATACGCAGTATTTT.

In this sample, this clonotype turned up a few times. V gene TRBV30 combines with J gene TRBJ2-7, with TRBD2 matching 8 bases. The V gene end was trimmed by 1 base and the J gene end by 0 bases; junction bases not matched to a gene: 5. This CDR3 has 15 amino acids. Germline CDR1 and CDR2: GTSNPN and SVGIG (reference sequence). CDR3 sequence: CAWSGKRGSSYEQYF. For the CDR3, the DNA is TGTGCCTGGAGTGGAAAGCGGGGGAGCTCCTACGAGCAGTACTTC.

The V call is TRBV28, the J call TRBJ2-6; the D call may be TRBD1 or TRBD2 (5 bases each). The germline V gene has CDR1 MDHEN and CDR2 SYDVKM. V was cut by 5 bases and J by 4 bases, with 18 bases left in between. This CDR3 is built from 17 residues. The CDR3 nucleotides are TGTGCCAGCAGTCCGTGGGACGGTGGTGGAGGGGCCAACGTCCTGACTTTC. Its translation: CASSPWDGGGGANVLTF. The variable domain in full, completed from reference TRBV28 and TRBJ2-6, reads DVKVTQSSRYLVKRTGEKVFLECVQDMDHENMFWYRQDPGLGLRLIYFSYDVKMKEKGDIPEGYSVSREKKERFSLILESASTNQTSMYLCASSPWDGGGGANVLTFGAGSRLTVL.

A few counts support this clonotype. The junction departs from the called germline gene at one end, perhaps through a read error. The chain joins TRBV4-1 to TRBJ1-4; D unresolved. Germline V CDR1 and CDR2: MGHRA, YSYEKL. The CDR3 totals 13 residues. The CDR3 spells CASSIGPNEELFF. CDR3 DNA: TGCGCCAGCAGCATAGGCCCAAATGAAGAACTGTTTTTT.

This chain uses TRBV7-9 with TRBJ1-1, with D possibly matching TRBD1 (5 bases). The CDR3 consists of 12 residues. Looked up from germline, CDR1 is SEHNR and CDR2 is FQNEAQ (reference sequence). Between the trimmed V and J ends, which lost 5 bases and 11 bases, there was a span of 15 bases. Here the CDR3 DNA reads TGTGCCAGCAGCGGGTCGGGGGATTCGGCTTTCTTT. Its translation: CASSGSGDSAFF.